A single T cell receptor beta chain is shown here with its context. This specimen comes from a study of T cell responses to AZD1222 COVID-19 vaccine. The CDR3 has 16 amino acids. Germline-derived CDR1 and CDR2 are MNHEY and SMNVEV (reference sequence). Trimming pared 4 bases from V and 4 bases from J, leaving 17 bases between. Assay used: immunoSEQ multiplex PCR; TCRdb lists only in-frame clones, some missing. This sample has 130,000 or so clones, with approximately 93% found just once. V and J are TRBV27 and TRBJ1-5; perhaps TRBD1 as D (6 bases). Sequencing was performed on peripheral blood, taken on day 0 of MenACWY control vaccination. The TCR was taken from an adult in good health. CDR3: CASSSTTGLLNQPQHF. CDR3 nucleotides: TGTGCCAGCAGTTCGACGACAGGACTCCTTAATCAGCCCCAGCATTTT.